This TCR beta chain was captured by sequencing in a study of post-analysis software for immune sequencing data. Study-wide results and limits: Relative to controls, patients had about five TRBV segments at higher frequency, with TRBV5-6, TRBV5-1 and TRBV20-1 among these.

V trimming: 5 bases; J trimming: 1 base; junction bases outside the gene matches: 5. This CDR3 is built from 14 residues. In germline, CDR1 is SGHVS, CDR2 FQNEAQ. This clonotype showed up just a few times. The antigen is unknown. Unique molecular identifiers were present in the TCR beta cDNA libraries. TCRdb analysed the PCR reads with MiXCR anew, one entry per CDR3 protein. The sample contains roughly 400,000 distinct CDR3 sequences, about 40% of which appear only once. The rearrangement joins TRBV7-8 to TRBJ2-7; 7 bases map to TRBD1. This receptor was obtained from a girl under 10 years old with multiple sclerosis. The source material was blood. This CDR3 is CASSRTGRSYEQYF. CDR3 in DNA: TGTGCCAGCAGCCGGACAGGCCGATCCTACGAGCAGTACTTC.